This T cell receptor beta chain was observed in a study of human CD8 memory T cell subsets. Notes on the study in general: Few clonotypes were shared between stem-like memory and precursor exhausted T cells.

The V gene's germline CDR1 is SGHKS and CDR2 YYEKEE (reference sequence). The CDR3 loop spans 13 amino acids. It was from buffy coats of healthy donors that the PBMC came. On this clonotype: What it recognizes is unknown.

Production of TCR beta libraries used UMI-labeled 5' RACE as the method. From the 5' RACE reads, TCRdb lists one entry per CDR3 protein and no DNA. The listing records about 4,300 distinct CDR3 sequences. The V and J genes are TRBV5-5 and TRBJ2-3; there is no DNA to check the TCRdb D call of TRBD1. The sequence was obtained from a human donor in good health. Material for sequencing was CD8+ T cells from PBMCs. The CDR3 region is CASRGQSTDTQYF. Full variable domain (missing parts from reference TRBV5-5 and TRBJ2-3): DAGVTQSPTHLIKTRGQQVTLRCSPISGHKSVSWYQQVLGQGPQFIFQYYEKEERGRGNFPDRFSARQFPNYSSELNVNALLLGDSALYLCASRGQSTDTQYFGPGTRLTVL.